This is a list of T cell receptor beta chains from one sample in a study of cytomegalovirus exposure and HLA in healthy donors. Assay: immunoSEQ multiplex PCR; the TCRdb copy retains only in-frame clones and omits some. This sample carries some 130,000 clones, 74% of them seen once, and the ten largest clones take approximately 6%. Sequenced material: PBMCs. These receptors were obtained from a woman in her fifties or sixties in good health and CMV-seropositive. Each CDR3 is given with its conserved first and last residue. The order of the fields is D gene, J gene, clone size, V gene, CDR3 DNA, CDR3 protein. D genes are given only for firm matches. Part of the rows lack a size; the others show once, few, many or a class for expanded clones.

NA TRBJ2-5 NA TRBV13 TGTGCCAGCAGCCAGGGATTACAAGAGACCCAGTACTTC CASSQGLQETQYF
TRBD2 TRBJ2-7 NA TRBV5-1 TGCGCCAGCAGCTCATTTACTCGGACTAGCGGCTACGAGCAGTACTTC CASSSFTRTSGYEQYF
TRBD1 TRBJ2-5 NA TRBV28 TGTGCCAGCAGCTGGGGGGACAGGGGGGAGACCCAGTACTTC CASSWGDRGETQYF
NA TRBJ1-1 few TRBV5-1 TGCGCCAGCAGCTTGGCGGGGGGGAATGTCGCTGAAGCTTTCTTT CASSLAGGNVAEAFF
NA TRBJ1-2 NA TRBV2 TGTGCCAGCAGTGTGGTGAGCTATGGCTACACCTTC CASSVVSYGYTF
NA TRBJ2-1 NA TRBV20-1 TGCAGTGCTTCCAGATATACTGACAGGATCTTC CSASRYTDRIF
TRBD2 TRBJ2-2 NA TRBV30 TGTGCCTGGAGTATTACTAGCGGGGGATACACCGGGGAGCTGTTTTTT CAWSITSGGYTGELFF
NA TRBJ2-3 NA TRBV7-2 TGTGCCAGCAGCTCGGCCGCCCGGGGAGGACGCACAGATACGCAGTATTTT CASSSAARGGRTDTQYF
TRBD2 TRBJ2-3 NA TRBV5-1 TGCGCCAGCAGCTTGGACGGCGGGGGGACAGATACGCAGTATTTT CASSLDGGGTDTQYF
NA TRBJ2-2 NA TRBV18 TGTGCCAGCTCACCCATCACGCCACTTACCGGGGAGCTGTTTTTT CASSPITPLTGELFF
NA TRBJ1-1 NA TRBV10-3 TGTGCCATCAGCAGTGGTTCCAGCACTGAAGCTTTCTTT CAISSGSSTEAFF
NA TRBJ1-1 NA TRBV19 TGTGCCAGTAGGGTTAGGGAGATGAACACTGAAGCTTTCTTT CASRVREMNTEAFF
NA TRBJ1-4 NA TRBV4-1 TGCGCCAGCAGCCAGCCCAGGGAGGGGGAAAAACTGTTTTTT CASSQPREGEKLFF
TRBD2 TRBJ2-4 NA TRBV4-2 TGTGCCAGCAGCCAAGATGGGCGGGAGAAAAACATTCAGTACTTC CASSQDGREKNIQYF
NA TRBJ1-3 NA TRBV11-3 TGTGCCAGCAGCTTAGAAGGAGGGTGGTCGGACACCATATATTTT CASSLEGGWSDTIYF
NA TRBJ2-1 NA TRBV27 TGTGCCAGCAGGCCACCAGGGTGGAACTACAATGAGCAGTTCTTC CASRPPGWNYNEQFF
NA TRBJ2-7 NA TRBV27 TGTGCCAGCAGTTTATCACGCGCCGAGGCCGACGAGCAGTACTTC CASSLSRAEADEQYF
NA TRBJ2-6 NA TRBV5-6 TGTGCCAGCAGCCCCCAGGGCTCTGGGGCCAACGTCCTGACTTTC CASSPQGSGANVLTF
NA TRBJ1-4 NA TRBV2 TGTGCCAGCAAGTATACGGGGGGCCATAATGAAAAACTGTTTTTT CASKYTGGHNEKLFF
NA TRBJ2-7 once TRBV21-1 TGTGCCAGCAGCAAAGGGCAACAGGGGCCGGAAACCTACGAGCAGTACTTC CASSKGQQGPETYEQYF
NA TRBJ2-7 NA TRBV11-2 TGTGCCAGCAGCCTCGGAGACTACGAGCAGTACTTC CASSLGDYEQYF
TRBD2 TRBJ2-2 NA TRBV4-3 TGCGCCAGCAGCCAAGATCGGGGGGTCCTGGACCCCGGGGAGCTGTTTTTT CASSQDRGVLDPGELFF
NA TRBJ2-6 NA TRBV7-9 TGTGCCAGCGCACTACCGGGGGCCAACGTCCTGACTTTC CASALPGANVLTF
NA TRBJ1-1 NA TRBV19 TGTGCCAGTAGTACCCGTGCAGGTAGCACTGAAGCTTTCTTT CASSTRAGSTEAFF
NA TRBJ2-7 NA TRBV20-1 TGCAGTGCTAGACTCGAGGACGAGCAGTACTTC CSARLEDEQYF